The rows below give T cell receptor beta chains drawn from one sample of a study of CD8 T cells in ankylosing spondylitis. One entry per CDR3 protein results from TCRdb running MiXCR on the 5' RACE reads. The sample includes roughly 280,000 distinct CDR3 sequences, roughly 20% of them seen just once. Sequencing was performed on blood, either unsorted or a sorted T cell fraction (not recorded which). The receptors originated from a male donor with ankylosing spondylitis or in good health (not recorded which). Both conserved end residues are part of each CDR3. D genes are given only for firm matches. Rows give clone size only sometimes, using once, few, many, or a class for an expanded clone.

V	size	D	J	CDR3	DNA
TRBV12-3/TRBV12-4	.	.	TRBJ2-1	CTSSLGSYNEQFF	TGTACCAGCAGTTTAGGCAGTTACAATGAGCAGTTCTTC
TRBV30	.	TRBD1	TRBJ2-2	CAWTLSGTATGELFF	TGTGCCTGGACCCTGTCTGGGACAGCCACCGGGGAGCTGTTTTTT
TRBV7-9	.	.	TRBJ2-3	CASRNRVEWDTQYF	TGTGCCAGCAGGAACCGGGTTGAATGGGATACGCAGTATTTT
TRBV6-6	few	.	TRBJ1-4	CASSSRSVEKLFF	TGTGCCAGCAGCTCCCGGAGTGTTGAAAAACTGTTTTTT
TRBV24-1	few	.	TRBJ1-1	CATSAWGNTEAFF	TGTGCCACCAGTGCGTGGGGGAACACTGAAGCTTTCTTT
TRBV4-2	.	.	TRBJ2-1	CASSQDKRRGNEQFF	TGTGCCAGCAGCCAAGATAAGCGGAGGGGCAATGAGCAGTTCTTC
TRBV6-5	.	.	TRBJ2-1	CASSYPSSPSYNEQFF	TGTGCCAGCAGTTACCCAAGCAGCCCCTCCTACAATGAGCAGTTCTTC
TRBV10-3	few	.	TRBJ2-1	CAISESQRSYNEQFF	TGTGCCATCAGTGAGTCACAGAGATCCTACAATGAGCAGTTCTTC
TRBV27	many	TRBD2	TRBJ2-3	CASSSGLAVTDTQYF	TGTGCCAGCAGTTCGGGACTAGCGGTCACAGATACGCAGTATTTT
TRBV5-1	.	.	TRBJ2-5	CASSHRVETQYF	TGCGCCAGCAGCCACAGGGTTGAGACCCAGTACTTC
TRBV10-3	few	TRBD2	TRBJ2-2	CAISESLLAGGRRTGELFF	TGTGCCATCAGTGAGTCCCTACTAGCGGGGGGGCGTCGGACCGGGGAGCTGTTTTTT
TRBV24-1	many	TRBD2	TRBJ2-5	CATSLAGVETQYF	TGTGCCACCAGTCTAGCGGGAGTGGAGACCCAGTACTTC
TRBV6-1	.	.	TRBJ1-1	CASRPTKNTEAFF	TGTGCCAGCCGACCGACAAAGAACACTGAAGCTTTCTTT
TRBV20-1	many	TRBD2	TRBJ2-1	CSARPAGGSNEQFF	TGCAGTGCTAGACCAGCGGGAGGGAGCAATGAGCAGTTCTTC
TRBV4-2	.	.	TRBJ1-6	CASSQLEWASPLHF	TGTGCCAGCAGCCAACTTGAGTGGGCTTCACCCCTCCACTTT
TRBV12-3/TRBV12-4	.	.	TRBJ2-5	CASRGTKVQYF	TGTGCCAGCAGGGGGACAAAGGTCCAGTACTTC
TRBV5-1	few	TRBD1	TRBJ2-5	CASSFGQGLETQYF	TGCGCCAGCAGCTTCGGACAGGGGTTGGAGACCCAGTACTTC
TRBV12-3/TRBV12-4	.	.	TRBJ1-5	CASSLARSMGAGQPQHF	TGTGCCAGCAGTTTAGCGCGTTCTATGGGGGCGGGACAGCCCCAGCATTTT
TRBV5-1	.	TRBD1	TRBJ1-5	CASSLGQGDNQPQHF	TGCGCCAGCAGCTTGGGACAGGGGGACAATCAGCCCCAGCATTTT
TRBV7-2	few	.	TRBJ1-6	CASSLREGGSYNSPLHF	TGTGCCAGCAGCTTACGAGAGGGGGGGTCCTATAATTCACCCCTCCACTTT
TRBV9	.	.	TRBJ2-3	CASSVEAGTDTQYF	TGTGCCAGCAGCGTAGAGGCAGGGACAGATACGCAGTATTTT
TRBV20-1	.	.	TRBJ1-5	CSASADSSNQPQHF	TGCAGTGCTAGCGCAGACTCTAGCAATCAGCCCCAGCATTTT
TRBV29-1	.	TRBD1	TRBJ1-2	CSGTGTGFGNYGYTF	TGCAGCGGAACCGGGACAGGGTTCGGTAACTATGGCTACACCTTC
TRBV5-1	many	.	TRBJ2-5	CASSLGEGRQETQYF	TGTGCCAGCAGCTTGGGAGAGGGCAGACAAGAGACCCAGTACTTC
TRBV28	few	TRBD1	TRBJ2-1	CASSPPGQGVREQFF	TGTGCCAGCAGTCCGCCGGGACAGGGGGTCCGTGAGCAGTTCTTC
TRBV29-1	.	TRBD1	TRBJ2-2	CSALGQGNTGELLF	TGCAGCGCCCTAGGACAGGGTAACACCGGGGAGCTGCTTTTT
TRBV27	.	TRBD1	TRBJ1-5	CASSLGGGQGKSQPQHF	TGTGCCAGCAGTTTAGGAGGGGGACAGGGCAAGAGTCAGCCCCAGCATTTT
TRBV5-1	.	.	TRBJ1-1	CASSLEGGYTEAFF	TGCGCCAGCAGCTTGGAAGGGGGGTACACTGAAGCTTTCTTT
TRBV12-3/TRBV12-4	.	.	TRBJ2-1	CASSARRTVSNNEQFF	TGTGCCAGCAGTGCCCGCCGGACAGTAAGTAACAATGAGCAGTTCTTC
TRBV5-1	.	.	TRBJ2-3	CASSLAIGVPSDTQYF	TGCGCCAGCAGCTTGGCGATCGGGGTTCCATCAGATACGCAGTATTTT
TRBV27	few	.	TRBJ2-3	CASSLVEPGGTDTQYF	TGTGCCAGCAGCTTAGTTGAGCCTGGCGGCACAGATACGCAGTATTTT
TRBV6-2/TRBV6-3	many	.	TRBJ1-1	CASSYSSRGTEAFF	TGTGCCAGCAGTTACTCGTCAAGGGGCACTGAAGCTTTCTTT
TRBV12-3/TRBV12-4	.	.	TRBJ1-1	CASSRPTGGTEAFF	TGTGCCAGCTCCCGACCCACTGGGGGCACTGAAGCTTTCTTT
TRBV5-1	.	TRBD1	TRBJ1-4	CASGSGTGEEKLFF	TGCGCCAGCGGGAGTGGGACAGGGGAAGAAAAACTGTTTTTT
TRBV4-2	few	.	TRBJ1-3	CASSSSLAGTSGNTIYF	TGTGCCAGCAGCTCAAGTCTGGCAGGGACCTCTGGAAACACCATATATTTT
TRBV18	few	.	TRBJ2-5	CASSPLGQETQYF	TGTGCCAGCTCACCACTTGGCCAAGAGACCCAGTACTTC
TRBV20-1	few	TRBD2	TRBJ2-4	CSASTRLAGSRDIQYF	TGCAGTGCTAGCACCAGACTAGCGGGGTCAAGAGACATTCAGTACTTC
TRBV7-3	once	.	TRBJ2-5	CASSLQVGPQETQYF	TGTGCCAGCAGCTTACAAGTAGGCCCCCAAGAGACCCAGTACTTC
TRBV5-1	few	TRBD1	TRBJ1-4	CASTTVGGSFEKLFF	TGCGCCAGCACTACAGTAGGGGGCTCGTTTGAAAAACTGTTTTTT
TRBV20-1	few	.	TRBJ1-1	CSAPDRNTEAFF	TGCAGTGCTCCGGACAGGAACACTGAAGCTTTCTTT
TRBV7-2	once	TRBD1	TRBJ2-1	CASSSTTGWANEQIF	TGTGCCAGCAGTTCTACGACAGGGTGGGCAAATGAGCAGATCTTC
TRBV20-1	many	TRBD2	TRBJ2-3	CSARGGLAGVSTDTQYF	TGCAGTGCTAGAGGTGGGCTAGCGGGAGTTAGCACAGATACGCAGTATTTT
TRBV29-1	few	TRBD1	TRBJ1-1	CSVNRGERNTEAFF	TGCAGCGTAAACAGGGGTGAGAGGAACACTGAAGCTTTCTTT
TRBV5-1	few	TRBD1	TRBJ1-4	CASSMGTATNEKLFF	TGCGCCAGCAGCATGGGGACAGCAACTAATGAAAAACTGTTTTTT
TRBV6-1	few	TRBD1	TRBJ1-2	CASTQDRPIYGYTF	TGTGCCAGCACCCAGGACAGGCCTATCTATGGCTACACCTTC
TRBV29-1	few	TRBD2	TRBJ2-5	CSVGEGRETQYF	TGCAGCGTGGGGGAGGGGAGGGAGACCCAGTACTTC
TRBV14	.	TRBD1	TRBJ1-2	CASSQQRTGKGYTF	TGTGCCAGCAGCCAACAGAGGACAGGGAAGGGCTACACCTTC